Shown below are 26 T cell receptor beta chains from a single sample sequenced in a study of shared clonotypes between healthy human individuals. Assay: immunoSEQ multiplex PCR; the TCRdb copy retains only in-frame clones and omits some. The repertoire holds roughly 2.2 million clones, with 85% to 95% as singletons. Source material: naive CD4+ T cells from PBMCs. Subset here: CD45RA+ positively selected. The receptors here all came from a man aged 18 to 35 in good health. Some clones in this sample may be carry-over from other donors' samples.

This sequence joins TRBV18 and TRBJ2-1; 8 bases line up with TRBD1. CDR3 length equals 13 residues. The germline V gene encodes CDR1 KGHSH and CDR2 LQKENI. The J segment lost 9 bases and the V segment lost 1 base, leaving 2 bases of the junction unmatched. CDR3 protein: CASSPRQGTEQFF. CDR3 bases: TGTGCCAGCTCACCACGACAGGGGACTGAGCAGTTCTTC.

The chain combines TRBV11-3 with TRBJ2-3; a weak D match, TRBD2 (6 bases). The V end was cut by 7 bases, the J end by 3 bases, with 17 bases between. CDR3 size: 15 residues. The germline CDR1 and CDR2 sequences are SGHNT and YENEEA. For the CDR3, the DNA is TGTGCCAGCATCGGTCGGGAGTTCGGTACAGATACGCAGTATTTT. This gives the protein CASIGREFGTDTQYF. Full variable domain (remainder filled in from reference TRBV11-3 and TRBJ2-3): EAGVVQSPRYKIIEKKQPVAFWCNPISGHNTLYWYLQNLGQGPELLIRYENEEAVDDSQLPKDRFSAERLKGVDSTLKIQPAELGDSAVYLCASIGREFGTDTQYFGPGTRLTVL.

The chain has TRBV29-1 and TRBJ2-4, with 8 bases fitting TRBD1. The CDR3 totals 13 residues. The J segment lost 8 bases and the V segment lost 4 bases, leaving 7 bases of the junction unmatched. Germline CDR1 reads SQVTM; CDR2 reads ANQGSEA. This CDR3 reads CSVAPGGTDIQYF. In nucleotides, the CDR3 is TGCAGCGTTGCACCAGGGGGCACGGACATTCAGTACTTC.

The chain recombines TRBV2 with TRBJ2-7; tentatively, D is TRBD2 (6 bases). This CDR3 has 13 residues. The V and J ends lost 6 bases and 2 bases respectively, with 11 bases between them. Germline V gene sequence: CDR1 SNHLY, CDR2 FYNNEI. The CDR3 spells CASRGPGAYEQYF. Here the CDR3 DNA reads TGTGCCAGCAGGGGACCGGGGGCCTACGAGCAGTACTTC.

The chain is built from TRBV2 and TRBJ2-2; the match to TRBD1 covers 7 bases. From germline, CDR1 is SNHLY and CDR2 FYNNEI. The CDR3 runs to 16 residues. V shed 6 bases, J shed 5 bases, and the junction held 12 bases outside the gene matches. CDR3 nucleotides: TGTGCCAGCAGCAGAACAGGGGATTCTAGAACCGGGGAGCTGTTTTTT. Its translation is CASSRTGDSRTGELFF.

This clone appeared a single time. Here the CDR3 DNA reads TGTGCCAGCAGCCAAGATCTTGAGAGAACCGACACCGGGGAGCTGTTTTTT. It is translated as CASSQDLERTDTGELFF. V usage is TRBV14 and J usage is TRBJ2-2, with unresolved D. Germline V gene data show CDR1 as SGHDN and CDR2 as FVKESK. V lost 0 bases to trimming and J lost 3 bases, with 14 bases between them. The CDR3 runs to 17 residues.

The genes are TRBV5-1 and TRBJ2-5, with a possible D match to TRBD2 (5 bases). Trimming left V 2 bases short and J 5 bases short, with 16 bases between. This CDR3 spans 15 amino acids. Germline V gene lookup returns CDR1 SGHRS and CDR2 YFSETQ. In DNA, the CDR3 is TGCGCCAGCAGCTTCCGAAGCCCCGGGAAGGAGACCCAGTACTTC. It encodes CASSFRSPGKETQYF.

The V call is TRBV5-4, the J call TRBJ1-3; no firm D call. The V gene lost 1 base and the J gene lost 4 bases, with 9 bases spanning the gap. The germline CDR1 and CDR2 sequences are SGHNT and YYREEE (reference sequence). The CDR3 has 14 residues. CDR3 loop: CASSLIAGGNTIYF. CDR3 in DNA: TGTGCCAGCAGCTTGATTGCTGGCGGAAACACCATATATTTT.

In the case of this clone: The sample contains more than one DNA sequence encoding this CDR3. CDR3 in amino acids: CSVSGGEETQYF. CDR3 nucleotides: TGCAGCGTTTCAGGGGGCGAAGAGACCCAGTACTTC. The chain links TRBV29-1 to TRBJ2-5, with 8 nucleotides matching TRBD1. V gave up 5 bases and J gave up 3 bases; unmatched junction bases: 2. The germline V gene encodes CDR1 SQVTM and CDR2 ANQGSEA. The length of the CDR3 is 12 residues.

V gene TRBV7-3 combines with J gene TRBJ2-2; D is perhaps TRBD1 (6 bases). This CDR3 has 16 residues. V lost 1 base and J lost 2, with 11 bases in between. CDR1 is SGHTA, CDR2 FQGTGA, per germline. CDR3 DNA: TGTGCCAGCAGCTTAAGGGGGCCGGGAAACACCGGGGAGCTGTTTTTT. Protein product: CASSLRGPGNTGELFF.

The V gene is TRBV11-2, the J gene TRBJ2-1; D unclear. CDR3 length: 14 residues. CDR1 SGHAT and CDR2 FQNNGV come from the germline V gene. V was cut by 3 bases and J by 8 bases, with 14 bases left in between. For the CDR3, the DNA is TGTGCCAGCAGCTTTCGTCCCTATGTCTATGAGCAGTTCTTC. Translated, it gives CASSFRPYVYEQFF.

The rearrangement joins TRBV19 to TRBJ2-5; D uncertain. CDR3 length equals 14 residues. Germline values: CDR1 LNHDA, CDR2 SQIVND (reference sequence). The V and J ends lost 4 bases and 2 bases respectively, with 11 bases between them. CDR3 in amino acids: CASSTQQTQETQYF. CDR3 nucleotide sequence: TGTGCCAGTAGTACACAGCAAACTCAAGAGACCCAGTACTTC.

DNA of the CDR3: TGCGCCAGCAGCTTGGGTGGGGCTTTAGATACGCAGTATTTT. Translating it yields CASSLGGALDTQYF. This chain connects TRBV5-1 to TRBJ2-3, with D possibly TRBD1 on 5 matching bases. There are 14 residues in the CDR3. Trimming took off 0 bases at V and 5 bases at J, with 10 bases between the two ends. The germline CDR1 and CDR2 sequences are SGHRS and YFSETQ.

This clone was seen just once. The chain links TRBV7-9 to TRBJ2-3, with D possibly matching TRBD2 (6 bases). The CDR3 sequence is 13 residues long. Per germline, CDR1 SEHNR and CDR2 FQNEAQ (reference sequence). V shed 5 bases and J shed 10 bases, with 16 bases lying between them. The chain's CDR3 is CASSPLRGSAQYF. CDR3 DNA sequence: TGTGCCAGCAGCCCCCTACGGGGGTCGGCGCAGTATTTT.

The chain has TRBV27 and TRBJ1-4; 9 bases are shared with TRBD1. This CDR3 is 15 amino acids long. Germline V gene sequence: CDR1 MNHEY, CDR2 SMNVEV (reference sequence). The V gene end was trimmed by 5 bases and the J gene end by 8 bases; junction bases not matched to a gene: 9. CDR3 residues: CASSPWTGEKEKLFF. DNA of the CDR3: TGTGCCAGCAGTCCGTGGACAGGGGAAAAAGAAAAACTGTTTTTT.

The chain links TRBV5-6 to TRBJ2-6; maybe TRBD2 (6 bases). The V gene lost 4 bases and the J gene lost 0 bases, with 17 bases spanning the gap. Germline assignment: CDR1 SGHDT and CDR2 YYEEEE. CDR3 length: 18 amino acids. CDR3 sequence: CASSQIPGARSGANVLTF. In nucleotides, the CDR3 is TGTGCCAGCAGCCAGATTCCGGGAGCTCGCTCTGGGGCCAACGTCCTGACTTTC.

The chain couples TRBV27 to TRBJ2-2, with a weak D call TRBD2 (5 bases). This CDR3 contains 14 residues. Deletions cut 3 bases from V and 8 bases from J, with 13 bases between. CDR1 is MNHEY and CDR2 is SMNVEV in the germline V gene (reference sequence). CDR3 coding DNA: TGTGCCAGCAGTTTCCAGACGGGGATAGGGGAGCTGTTTTTT. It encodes CASSFQTGIGELFF.

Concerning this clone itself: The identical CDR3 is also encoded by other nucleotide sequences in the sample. CDR3 nucleotide sequence: TGTGCCAGCAGTTTAGGAGGGACAGGGGCCCACGAGCAGTACTTC. Protein product: CASSLGGTGAHEQYF. V usage is TRBV28 and J usage is TRBJ2-7, with 10 bases lining up with TRBD1. The trim removed 2 bases at V and 5 bases at J, leaving 6 bases unmatched. This CDR3 comprises 15 residues. Germline CDR1 MDHEN, CDR2 SYDVKM.

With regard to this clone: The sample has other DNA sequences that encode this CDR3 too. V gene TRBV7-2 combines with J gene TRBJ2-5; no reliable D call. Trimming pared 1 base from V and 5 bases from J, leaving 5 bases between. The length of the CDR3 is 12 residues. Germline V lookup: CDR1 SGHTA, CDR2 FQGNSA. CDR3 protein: CASSLDRETQYF. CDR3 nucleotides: TGTGCCAGCAGCTTAGATCGGGAGACCCAGTACTTC.

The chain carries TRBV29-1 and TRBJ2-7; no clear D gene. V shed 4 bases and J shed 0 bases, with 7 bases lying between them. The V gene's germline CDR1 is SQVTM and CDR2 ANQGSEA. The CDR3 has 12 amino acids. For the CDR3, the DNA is TGCAGCGTTGTTTCTTTCTCCTACGAGCAGTACTTC. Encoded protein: CSVVSFSYEQYF.

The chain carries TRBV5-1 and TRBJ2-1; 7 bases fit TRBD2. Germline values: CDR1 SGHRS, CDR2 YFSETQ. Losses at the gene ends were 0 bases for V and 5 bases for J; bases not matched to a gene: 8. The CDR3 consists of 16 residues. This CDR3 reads CASSLVSGRANNEQFF. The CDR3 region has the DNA TGCGCCAGCAGCTTGGTCTCGGGGAGGGCCAACAATGAGCAGTTCTTC.

The chain's CDR3 is CASSPLTGPLDGYTF. The CDR3 DNA sequence: TGTGCCAGCTCACCCCTGACCGGGCCTTTAGATGGCTACACCTTC. The rearrangement links TRBV18 to TRBJ1-2; no clear D. The CDR3 spans 15 residues. Germline CDR1 and CDR2: KGHSH and LQKENI. V was pared by 3 bases and J by 6 bases, with 17 bases between. Supplemented by reference TRBV18 and TRBJ1-2, the full variable domain reads NAGVMQNPRHLVRRRGQEARLRCSPMKGHSHVYWYRQLPEEGLKFMVYLQKENIIDESGMPKERFSAEFPKEGPSILRIQQVVRGDSAAYFCASSPLTGPLDGYTFGSGTRLTVV.

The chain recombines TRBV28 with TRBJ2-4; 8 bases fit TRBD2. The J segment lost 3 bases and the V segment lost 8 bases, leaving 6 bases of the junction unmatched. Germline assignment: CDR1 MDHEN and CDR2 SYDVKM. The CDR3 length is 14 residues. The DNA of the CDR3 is TGTGCCAGCGCAGAACTAGCGGACAAAAACATTCAGTACTTC. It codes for CASAELADKNIQYF.

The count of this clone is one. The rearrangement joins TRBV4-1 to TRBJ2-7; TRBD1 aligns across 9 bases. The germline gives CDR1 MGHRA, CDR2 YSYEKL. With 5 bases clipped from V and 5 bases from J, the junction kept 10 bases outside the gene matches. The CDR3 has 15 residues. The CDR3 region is CASSSRDRVTHEQYF. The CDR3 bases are TGCGCCAGCAGCTCCCGGGACAGGGTAACCCACGAGCAGTACTTC.

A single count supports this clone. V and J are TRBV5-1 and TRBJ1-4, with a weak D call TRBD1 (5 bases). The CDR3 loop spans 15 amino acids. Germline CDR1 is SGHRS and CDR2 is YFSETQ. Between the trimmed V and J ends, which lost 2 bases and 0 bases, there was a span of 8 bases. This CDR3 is CASSLPGTTNEKLFF. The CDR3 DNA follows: TGCGCCAGCAGCTTACCAGGGACAACTAATGAAAAACTGTTTTTT.

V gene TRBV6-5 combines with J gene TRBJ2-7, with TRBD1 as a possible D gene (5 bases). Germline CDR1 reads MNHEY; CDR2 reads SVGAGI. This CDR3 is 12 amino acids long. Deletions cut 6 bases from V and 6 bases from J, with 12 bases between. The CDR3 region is CASSPRRGEQYF. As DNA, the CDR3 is TGTGCCAGCAGCCCACGTAGGGGCGAGCAGTACTTC.